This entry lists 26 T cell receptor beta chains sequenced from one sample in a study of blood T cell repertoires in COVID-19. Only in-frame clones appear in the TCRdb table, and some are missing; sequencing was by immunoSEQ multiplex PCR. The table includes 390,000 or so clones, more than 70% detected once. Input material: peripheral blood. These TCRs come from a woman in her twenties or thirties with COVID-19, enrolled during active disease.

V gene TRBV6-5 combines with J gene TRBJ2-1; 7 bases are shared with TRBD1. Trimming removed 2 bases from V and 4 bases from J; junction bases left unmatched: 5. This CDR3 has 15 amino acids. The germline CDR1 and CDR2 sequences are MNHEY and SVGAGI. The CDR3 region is CASSYGWGQYNEQFF. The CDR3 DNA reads TGTGCCAGCAGTTACGGGTGGGGACAGTACAATGAGCAGTTCTTC.

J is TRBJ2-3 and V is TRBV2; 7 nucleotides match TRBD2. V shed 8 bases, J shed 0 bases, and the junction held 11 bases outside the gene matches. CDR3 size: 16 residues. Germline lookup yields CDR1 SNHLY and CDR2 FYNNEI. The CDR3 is CASGSGLAGSTDTQYF. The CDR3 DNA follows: TGTGCCAGCGGATCGGGGTTAGCGGGCAGCACAGATACGCAGTATTTT.

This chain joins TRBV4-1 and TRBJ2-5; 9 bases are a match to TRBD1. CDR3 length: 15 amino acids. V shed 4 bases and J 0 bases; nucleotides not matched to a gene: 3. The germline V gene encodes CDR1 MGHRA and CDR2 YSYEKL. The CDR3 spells CASSPGQGYQETQYF. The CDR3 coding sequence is TGCGCCAGCAGCCCGGGACAGGGATACCAAGAGACCCAGTACTTC.

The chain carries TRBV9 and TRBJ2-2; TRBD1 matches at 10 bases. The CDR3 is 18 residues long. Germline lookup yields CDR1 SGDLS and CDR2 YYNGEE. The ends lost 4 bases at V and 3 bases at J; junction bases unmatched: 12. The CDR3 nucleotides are TGTGCCAGCAGCCTCCAAACCCCGACAGGGGGCTACACCGGGGAGCTGTTTTTT. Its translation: CASSLQTPTGGYTGELFF.

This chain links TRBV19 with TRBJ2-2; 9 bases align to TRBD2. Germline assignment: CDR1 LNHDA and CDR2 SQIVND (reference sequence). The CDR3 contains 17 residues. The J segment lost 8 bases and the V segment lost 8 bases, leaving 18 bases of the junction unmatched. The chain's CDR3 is CASWGSLAGVERGELFF. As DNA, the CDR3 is TGTGCCAGTTGGGGTTCATTAGCGGGAGTGGAAAGAGGGGAGCTGTTTTTT.

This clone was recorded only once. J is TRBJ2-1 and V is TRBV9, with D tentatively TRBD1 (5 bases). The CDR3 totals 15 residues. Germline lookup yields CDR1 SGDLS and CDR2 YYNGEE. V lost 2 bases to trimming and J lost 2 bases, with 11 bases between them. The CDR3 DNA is TGTGCCAGCAGCGTCATGACAGCGCCCTACAATGAGCAGTTCTTC. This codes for CASSVMTAPYNEQFF.

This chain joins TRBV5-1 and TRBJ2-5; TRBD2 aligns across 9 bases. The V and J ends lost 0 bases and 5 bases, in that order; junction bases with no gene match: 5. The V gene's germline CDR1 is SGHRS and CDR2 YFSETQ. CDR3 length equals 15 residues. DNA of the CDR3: TGCGCCAGCAGCTTGGGGCTAGCGGGATTTGAGACCCAGTACTTC. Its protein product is CASSLGLAGFETQYF.

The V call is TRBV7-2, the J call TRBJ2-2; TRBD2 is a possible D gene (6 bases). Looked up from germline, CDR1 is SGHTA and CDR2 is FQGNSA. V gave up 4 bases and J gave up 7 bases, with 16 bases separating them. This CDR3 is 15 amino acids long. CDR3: CASSSRDLSVGELFF. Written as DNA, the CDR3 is TGTGCCAGCAGCTCCCGGGACTTATCGGTCGGGGAGCTGTTTTTT.

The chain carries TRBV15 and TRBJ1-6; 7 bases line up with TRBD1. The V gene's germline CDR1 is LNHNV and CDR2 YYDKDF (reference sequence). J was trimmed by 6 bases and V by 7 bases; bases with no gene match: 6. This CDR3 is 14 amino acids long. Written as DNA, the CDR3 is TGTGCCACCAAGGGGGCTCAGCGTAATTCACCCCTCCACTTT. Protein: CATKGAQRNSPLHF.

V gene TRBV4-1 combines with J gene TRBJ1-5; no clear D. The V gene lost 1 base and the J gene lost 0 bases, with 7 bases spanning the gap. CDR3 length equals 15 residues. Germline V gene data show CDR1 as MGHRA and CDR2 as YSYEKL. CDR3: CASSQVVGSNQPQHF. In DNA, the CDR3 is TGCGCCAGCAGCCAAGTAGTTGGTAGCAATCAGCCCCAGCATTTT.

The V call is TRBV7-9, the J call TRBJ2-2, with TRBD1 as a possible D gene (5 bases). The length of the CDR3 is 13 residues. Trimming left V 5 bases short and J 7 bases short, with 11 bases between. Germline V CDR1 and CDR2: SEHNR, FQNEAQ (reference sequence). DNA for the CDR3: TGTGCCAGCAGCCTGCAGGGAAACGGGGAGCTGTTTTTT. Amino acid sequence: CASSLQGNGELFF.

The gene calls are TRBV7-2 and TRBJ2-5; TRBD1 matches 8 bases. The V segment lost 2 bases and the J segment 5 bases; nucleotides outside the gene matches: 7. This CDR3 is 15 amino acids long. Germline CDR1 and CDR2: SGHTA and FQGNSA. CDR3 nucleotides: TGTGCCAGCAGCTTACAGACAGGGGTTCAGGAGACCCAGTACTTC. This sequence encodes CASSLQTGVQETQYF.

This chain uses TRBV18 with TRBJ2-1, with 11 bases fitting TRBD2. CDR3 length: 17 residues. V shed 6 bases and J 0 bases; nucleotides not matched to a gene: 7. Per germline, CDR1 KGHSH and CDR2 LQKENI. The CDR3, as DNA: TGTGCCAGCTCTCTGACTACTAGCGGGAGCTCCTACAATGAGCAGTTCTTC. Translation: CASSLTTSGSSYNEQFF. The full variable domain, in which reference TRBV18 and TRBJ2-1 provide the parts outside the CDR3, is NAGVMQNPRHLVRRRGQEARLRCSPMKGHSHVYWYRQLPEEGLKFMVYLQKENIIDESGMPKERFSAEFPKEGPSILRIQQVVRGDSAAYFCASSLTTSGSSYNEQFFGPGTRLTVL.

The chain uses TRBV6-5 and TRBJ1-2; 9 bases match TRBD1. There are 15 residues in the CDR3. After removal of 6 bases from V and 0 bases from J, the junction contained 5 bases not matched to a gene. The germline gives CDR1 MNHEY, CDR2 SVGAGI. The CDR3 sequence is CASSQTGGTNYGYTF. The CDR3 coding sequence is TGTGCCAGCAGCCAGACAGGGGGTACTAACTATGGCTACACCTTC.

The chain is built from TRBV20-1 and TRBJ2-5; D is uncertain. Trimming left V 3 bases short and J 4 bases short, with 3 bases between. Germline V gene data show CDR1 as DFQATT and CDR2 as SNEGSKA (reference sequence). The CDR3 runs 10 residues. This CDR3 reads CSASIETQYF. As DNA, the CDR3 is TGCAGTGCTAGCATAGAGACCCAGTACTTC.

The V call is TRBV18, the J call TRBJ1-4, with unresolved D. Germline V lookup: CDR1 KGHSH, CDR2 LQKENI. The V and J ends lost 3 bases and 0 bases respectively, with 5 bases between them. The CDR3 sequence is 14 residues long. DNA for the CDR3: TGTGCCAGCTCACCTCTTGCAACTAATGAAAAACTGTTTTTT. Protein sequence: CASSPLATNEKLFF.

The CDR3 coding sequence is TGCAGCGTTGGGACAGGGGAAGCTTTCTTT. This encodes CSVGTGEAFF. The chain recombines TRBV29-1 with TRBJ1-1, with 8 positions matching TRBD1. The CDR3 runs 10 residues. Germline CDR1 and CDR2: SQVTM and ANQGSEA. V lost 4 bases to trimming and J lost 8 bases; unmatched junction nucleotides: 0.

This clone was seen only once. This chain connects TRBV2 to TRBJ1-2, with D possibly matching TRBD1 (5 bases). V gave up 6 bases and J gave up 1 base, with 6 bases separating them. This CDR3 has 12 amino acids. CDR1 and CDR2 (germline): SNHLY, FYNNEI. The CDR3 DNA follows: TGTGCCAGCAGGACAGATAACTATGGCTACACCTTC. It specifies CASRTDNYGYTF. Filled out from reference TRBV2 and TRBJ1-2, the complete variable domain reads EPEVTQTPSHQVTQMGQEVILRCVPISNHLYFYWYRQILGQKVEFLVSFYNNEISEKSEIFDDQFSVERPDGSNFTLKIRSTKLEDSAMYFCASRTDNYGYTFGSGTRLTVV.

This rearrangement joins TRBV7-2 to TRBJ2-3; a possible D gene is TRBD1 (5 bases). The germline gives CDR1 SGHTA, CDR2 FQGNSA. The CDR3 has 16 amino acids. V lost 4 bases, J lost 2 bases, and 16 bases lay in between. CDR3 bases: TGTGCCAGCAGCTCGGGCAGGGTAGGACCCACAGATACGCAGTATTTT. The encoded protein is CASSSGRVGPTDTQYF.

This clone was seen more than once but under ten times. The DNA of the CDR3 is TGTGCCAGCAGTCCGACAGGGTCCCAGTACTTC. Protein sequence: CASSPTGSQYF. V is TRBV2 and J is TRBJ2-5, with 7 nucleotides matching TRBD1. CDR1 SNHLY and CDR2 FYNNEI come from the germline V gene. Unmatched junction bases numbered 3, after V lost 5 bases and J lost 9 bases. This CDR3 comprises 11 residues.

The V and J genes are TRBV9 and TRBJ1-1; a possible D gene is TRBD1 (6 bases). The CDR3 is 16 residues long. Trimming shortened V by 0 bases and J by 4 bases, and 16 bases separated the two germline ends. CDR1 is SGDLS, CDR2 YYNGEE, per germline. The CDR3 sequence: CASSVDPTGRVTEAFF. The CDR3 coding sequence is TGTGCCAGCAGCGTAGATCCCACAGGGAGGGTCACTGAAGCTTTCTTT. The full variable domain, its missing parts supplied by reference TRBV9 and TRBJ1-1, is DSGVTQTPKHLITATGQRVTLRCSPRSGDLSVYWYQQSLDQGLQFLIQYYNGEERAKGNILERFSAQQFPDLHSELNLSSLELGDSALYFCASSVDPTGRVTEAFFGQGTRLTVV.

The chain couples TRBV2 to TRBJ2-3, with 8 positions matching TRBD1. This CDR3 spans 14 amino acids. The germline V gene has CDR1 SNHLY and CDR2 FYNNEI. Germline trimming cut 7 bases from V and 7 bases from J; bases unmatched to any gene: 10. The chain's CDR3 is CASTEGQVLNTQYF. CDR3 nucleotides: TGTGCCAGCACGGAGGGACAGGTATTGAATACGCAGTATTTT.

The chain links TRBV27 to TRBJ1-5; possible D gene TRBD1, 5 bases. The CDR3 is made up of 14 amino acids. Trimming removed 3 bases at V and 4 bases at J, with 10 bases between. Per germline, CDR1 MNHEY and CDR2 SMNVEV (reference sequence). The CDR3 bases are TGTGCCAGCAGTTTCCTCGGGACTAATCAGCCCCAGCATTTT. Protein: CASSFLGTNQPQHF.

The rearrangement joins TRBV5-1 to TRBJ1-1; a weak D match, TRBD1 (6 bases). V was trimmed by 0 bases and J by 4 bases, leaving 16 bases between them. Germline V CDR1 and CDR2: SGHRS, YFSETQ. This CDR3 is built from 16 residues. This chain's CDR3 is CASSLATGRGGTEAFF. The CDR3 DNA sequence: TGCGCCAGCAGCTTGGCCACTGGCAGGGGTGGCACTGAAGCTTTCTTT. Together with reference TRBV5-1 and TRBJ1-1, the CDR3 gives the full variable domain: KAGVTQTPRYLIKTRGQQVTLSCSPISGHRSVSWYQQTPGQGLQFLFEYFSETQRNKGNFPGRFSGRQFSNSRSEMNVSTLELGDSALYLCASSLATGRGGTEAFFGQGTRLTVV.

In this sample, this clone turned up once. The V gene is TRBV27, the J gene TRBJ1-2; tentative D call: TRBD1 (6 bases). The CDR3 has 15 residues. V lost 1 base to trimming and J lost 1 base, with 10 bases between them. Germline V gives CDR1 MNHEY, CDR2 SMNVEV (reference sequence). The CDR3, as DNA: TGTGCCAGCAGTTTATTGACAGGTCTTAACTATGGCTACACCTTC. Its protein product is CASSLLTGLNYGYTF.

Here the CDR3 reads CASSRTPTGASPLHF. The CDR3 DNA reads TGTGCCAGCAGCCGAACCCCGACAGGGGCATCACCCCTCCACTTT. V is TRBV11-2 and J is TRBJ1-6; 8 bases fit TRBD1. The CDR3 loop spans 15 amino acids. From germline, CDR1 is SGHAT and CDR2 FQNNGV. Unmatched junction bases numbered 10, after V lost 5 bases and J lost 10 bases. The whole variable domain, remainder taken from reference TRBV11-2 and TRBJ1-6, is EAGVAQSPRYKIIEKRQSVAFWCNPISGHATLYWYQQILGQGPKLLIQFQNNGVVDDSQLPKDRFSAERLKGVDSTLKIQPAKLEDSAVYLCASSRTPTGASPLHFGNGTRLTVT.